Listed below are T cell receptor beta chains from one sample, sequenced in a study of cytomegalovirus exposure and HLA in healthy donors. Only in-frame clones appear in the TCRdb table, and some are missing; sequencing was by immunoSEQ multiplex PCR. The sample holds over 85,000 clones; roughly 90% are singletons and the top ten take over 1.3%. Source material: PBMCs. These receptors came from a young woman in good health and CMV-seropositive. Both conserved end residues are part of each CDR3. A D gene is named only where the DNA matches it firmly. The listing skips clone size in some rows; elsewhere it reads once, few, many or a size class.

>.|TRBD1|TRBJ2-1|TRBV5-1
TGCGCCAGCAGCTTGCAGCCCCGGACAGGGCTTAACAATGAGCAGTTCTTC
CASSLQPRTGLNNEQFF
>.|.|TRBJ2-7|TRBV6-6
TGTGCCAGCAGTTACCCAGGCGCGTACGAGCAGTACTTC
CASSYPGAYEQYF
>.|.|TRBJ2-5|TRBV11-2
TGTGCCAGCAGTCGGGGGGCCTCTCAAGAGACCCAGTACTTC
CASSRGASQETQYF
>.|.|TRBJ1-2|TRBV5-1
TGCGCCAGCAGCTTGAACAGTGGATATGGCTACACCTTC
CASSLNSGYGYTF
>.|TRBD2|TRBJ2-1|TRBV2
TGTGCCAGCAGTGAAGTTCGACTAGCGTGGTACAATGAGCAGTTCTTC
CASSEVRLAWYNEQFF
>.|.|TRBJ2-2|TRBV28
TGTGCCAGCAGGCTGGACTCGGACGCCGGGGAGCTGTTTTTT
CASRLDSDAGELFF
>.|.|TRBJ2-3|TRBV2
TGTGCCACCAAGGGGGTTACTAGCACAGATACGCAGTATTTT
CATKGVTSTDTQYF
>.|.|TRBJ2-2|TRBV5-6
TGTGCCAGCAGCCCCTTGGGGGCTGCTGGCACCGGGGAGCTGTTTTTT
CASSPLGAAGTGELFF
>.|TRBD2|TRBJ2-3|TRBV6-5
TGTGCCAGCAGAACTAGCGGGAGTAATGCAGATACGCAGTATTTT
CASRTSGSNADTQYF
>once|TRBD1|TRBJ1-2|TRBV4-1
TGCGCCAGCAGACACCCGGGACAGTCTAAACCCGGCTATGGCTACACCTTC
CASRHPGQSKPGYGYTF
>.|TRBD1|TRBJ2-1|TRBV5-1
TGCGCCAGCAGCTCCACAGGGGTCAAGGGTGAGCAGTTCTTC
CASSSTGVKGEQFF
>many|.|TRBJ1-2|TRBV5-6
TGTGCCAGCAGCTTGGTTCAGGTCTCTGGCTACACCTTC
CASSLVQVSGYTF
>.|.|TRBJ1-1|TRBV29-1
TGCAGCGTCTTGACAGGAGCGAACACTGAAGCTTTCTTT
CSVLTGANTEAFF
>.|.|TRBJ2-7|TRBV19
TGTGCCAGTAGTCCTACAAGGGGACTTAGCTCCTACGAGCAGTACTTC
CASSPTRGLSSYEQYF
>few|TRBD2|TRBJ2-2|TRBV6-6
TGTGCCAGCAGTTACGCTAGCGGTAACACCGGGGAGCTGTTTTTT
CASSYASGNTGELFF
>.|.|TRBJ2-3|TRBV30
TGTGCCTGGAGACCCCGGGGGGCCCTAGATACGCAGTATTTT
CAWRPRGALDTQYF
>.|TRBD1|TRBJ1-5|TRBV27
TGTGCCAGCAGTCGGACAGGAGGCAATCAGCCCCAGCATTTT
CASSRTGGNQPQHF
>.|TRBD1|TRBJ1-1|TRBV2
TGTGCCAGCAGGGGCCTTAGGGGGCACACTGAAGCTTTCTTT
CASRGLRGHTEAFF
>.|TRBD2|TRBJ2-2|TRBV28
TGTGCCAGCAGTCCTAGCGGGAGGGGGAACACCGGGGAGCTGTTTTTT
CASSPSGRGNTGELFF
>.|.|TRBJ1-2|TRBV6-6
TGTGCCAGCAGCAGGGGAGGGGGGGACTATGGCTACACCTTC
CASSRGGGDYGYTF
>.|TRBD2|TRBJ2-3|TRBV28
TGTGCCAGCAGTTTCCTTCGACTAGCGGGAGTTCAAGATACGCAGTATTTT
CASSFLRLAGVQDTQYF
>once|.|TRBJ2-1|TRBV18
TGTGCCAGCTCACTTAAACCGGGGACTGAGACCTACAATGAGCAGTTCTTC
CASSLKPGTETYNEQFF
>.|TRBD1|TRBJ1-2|TRBV30
TGTGCGGGACAGGCAATCTATGGCTACACCTTC
CAGQAIYGYTF
>.|TRBD1|TRBJ1-2|TRBV11-2
TGTGCCAGCAGCTTAGGGACAGGGGTATATGGCTACACCTTC
CASSLGTGVYGYTF
>.|.|TRBJ1-3|TRBV5-6
TGTGCCAGCAGCTTTTCGCCTACAGGGATTGGAAACACCATATATTTT
CASSFSPTGIGNTIYF
>.|TRBD2|TRBJ2-3|TRBV4-2
TGTGCCAGCAGCCGAGGGACTAGCAACACAGATACGCAGTATTTT
CASSRGTSNTDTQYF
>once|.|TRBJ2-2|TRBV7-9
TGTGCCAGCAGAATATCGGGCGGGGAGCTGTTTTTT
CASRISGGELFF
>.|.|TRBJ2-3|TRBV9
TGTGCCAGCAGCGGTCGAGGCTCGGATACGCAGTATTTT
CASSGRGSDTQYF
>.|TRBD1|TRBJ1-2|TRBV13
TGTGCCAGCAGCTTAGACAGGGGAAGGAATGGCTACACCTTC
CASSLDRGRNGYTF
>.|TRBD1|TRBJ2-3|TRBV13
TGTGCCAGCAGCGTTTACCGGGACAGGGGTGGGAGTACGCAGTATTTT
CASSVYRDRGGSTQYF
>.|.|TRBJ1-3|TRBV6-5
TGTGCCAGCAGTTACTCAATCAGAGGAAACACCATATATTTT
CASSYSIRGNTIYF
>few|TRBD2|TRBJ2-7|TRBV7-2
TGTGCCAGCAGCCGACGGGGGGAGGGCTACGAGCAGTACTTC
CASSRRGEGYEQYF
>once|.|TRBJ1-2|TRBV5-1
TGCGCCAGCAGCGCCTATACCGGGGTGGATGGCTACACCTTC
CASSAYTGVDGYTF
>.|.|TRBJ2-7|TRBV7-2
TGTGCCAGCAGCTTAGCTAAGGCAGGGTATCCCTACGAGCAGTACTTC
CASSLAKAGYPYEQYF
>.|.|TRBJ1-2|TRBV6-1
TGTGCCAGCGAAATATACTCGGGCGGGAACTATGGCTACACCTTC
CASEIYSGGNYGYTF
>.|TRBD1|TRBJ2-7|TRBV5-1
TGCGCCAGCAGGATGACAGGGCAGGGACCCTACGAGCAGTACTTC
CASRMTGQGPYEQYF
>.|TRBD1|TRBJ1-1|TRBV4-3
TGCGCCAGCAGCCGCGGCCGGGACAGGGGGCTTTTTGAAGCTTTCTTT
CASSRGRDRGLFEAFF
>.|TRBD1|TRBJ1-3|TRBV30
TGTGCCTGGAGCGCCGGGACAGGGTCTGGAAACACCATATATTTT
CAWSAGTGSGNTIYF
>.|.|TRBJ1-1|TRBV5-6
TGTGCCAGCAGCTACCCCTGGACAAAAGCTGAAGCTTTCTTT
CASSYPWTKAEAFF
>.|TRBD2|TRBJ2-3|TRBV9
TGTGCCAGCAGCCCACCAGCGGGGTTGGGTCCAGATACGCAGTATTTT
CASSPPAGLGPDTQYF
>.|.|TRBJ2-7|TRBV18
TGTGCCAGCTCACTAGGAAGGCGGGCGCTAACCTACGAGCAGTACTTC
CASSLGRRALTYEQYF